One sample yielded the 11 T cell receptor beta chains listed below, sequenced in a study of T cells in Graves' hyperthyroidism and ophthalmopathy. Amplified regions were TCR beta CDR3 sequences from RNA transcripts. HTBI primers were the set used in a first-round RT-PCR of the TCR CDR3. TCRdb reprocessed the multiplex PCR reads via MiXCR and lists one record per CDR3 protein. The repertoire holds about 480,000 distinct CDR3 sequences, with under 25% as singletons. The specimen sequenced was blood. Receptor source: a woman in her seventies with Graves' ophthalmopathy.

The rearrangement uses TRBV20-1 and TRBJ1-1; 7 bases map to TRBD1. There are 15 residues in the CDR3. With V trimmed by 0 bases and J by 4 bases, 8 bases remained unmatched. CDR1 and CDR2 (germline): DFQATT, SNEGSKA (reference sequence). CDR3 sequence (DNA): TGCAGTGCTAGAGATCGGAGGGGGCGGGTCACTGAAGCTTTCTTT. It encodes CSARDRRGRVTEAFF.

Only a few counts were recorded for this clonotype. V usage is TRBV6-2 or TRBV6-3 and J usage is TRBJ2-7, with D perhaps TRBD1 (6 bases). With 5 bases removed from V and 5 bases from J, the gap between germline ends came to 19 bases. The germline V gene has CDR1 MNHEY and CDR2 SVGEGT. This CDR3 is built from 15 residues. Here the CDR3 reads CASSRDRSRSHEQYF. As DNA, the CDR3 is TGTGCCAGCAGTCGCGACAGGTCGAGGTCCCACGAGCAGTACTTC.

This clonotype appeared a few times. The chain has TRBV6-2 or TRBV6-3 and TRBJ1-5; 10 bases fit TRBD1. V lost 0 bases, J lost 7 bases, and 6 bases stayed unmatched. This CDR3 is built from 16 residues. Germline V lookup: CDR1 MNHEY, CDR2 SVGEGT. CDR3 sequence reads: CASSYSGDRGDQPQHF. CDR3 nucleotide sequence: TGTGCCAGCAGTTACTCTGGGGACAGGGGAGACCAGCCCCAGCATTTT.

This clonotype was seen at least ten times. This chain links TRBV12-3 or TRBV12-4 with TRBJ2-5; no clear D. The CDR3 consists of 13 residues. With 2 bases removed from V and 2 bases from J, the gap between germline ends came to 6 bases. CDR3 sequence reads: CASSLKGQETQYF. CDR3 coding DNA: TGTGCCAGCAGTTTAAAGGGTCAAGAGACCCAGTACTTC.

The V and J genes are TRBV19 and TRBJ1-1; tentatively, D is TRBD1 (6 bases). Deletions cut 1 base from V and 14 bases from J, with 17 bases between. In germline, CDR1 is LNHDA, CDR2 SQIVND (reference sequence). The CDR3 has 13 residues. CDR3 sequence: CASSIASRQEWFF. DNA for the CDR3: TGTGCCAGTAGTATAGCCAGTCGACAGGAATGGTTCTTT.

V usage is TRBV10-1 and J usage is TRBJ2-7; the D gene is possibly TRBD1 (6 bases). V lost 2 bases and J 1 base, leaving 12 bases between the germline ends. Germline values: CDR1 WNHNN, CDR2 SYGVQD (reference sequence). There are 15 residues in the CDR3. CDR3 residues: CASSESDRPSYEQYF. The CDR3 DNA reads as TGCGCCAGCAGTGAGAGTGACAGGCCTTCCTACGAGCAGTACTTC.

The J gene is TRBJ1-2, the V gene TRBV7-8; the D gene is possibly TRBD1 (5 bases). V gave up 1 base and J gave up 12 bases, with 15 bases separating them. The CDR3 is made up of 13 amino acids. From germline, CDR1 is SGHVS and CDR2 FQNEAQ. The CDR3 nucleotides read TGTGCCAGCAGCTTAGTCCAACGCAGGGTCGACACCTTC. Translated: CASSLVQRRVDTF.

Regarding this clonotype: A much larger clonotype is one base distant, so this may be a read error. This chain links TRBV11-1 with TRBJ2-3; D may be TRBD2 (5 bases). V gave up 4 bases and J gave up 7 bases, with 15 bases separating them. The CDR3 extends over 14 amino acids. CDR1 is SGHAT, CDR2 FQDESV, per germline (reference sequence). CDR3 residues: CASSSTPGNHTQYF. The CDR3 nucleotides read TGTGCCAGCAGCTCAACTCCCGGGAATCATACGCAGTATTTT.

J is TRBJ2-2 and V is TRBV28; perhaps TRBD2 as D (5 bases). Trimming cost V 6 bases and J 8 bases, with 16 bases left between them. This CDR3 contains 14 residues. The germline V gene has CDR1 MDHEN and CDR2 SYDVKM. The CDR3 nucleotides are TGTGCCAGCAGGCCCAGCCTGCGCGGGGGGGAGCTGTTTTTT. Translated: CASRPSLRGGELFF.

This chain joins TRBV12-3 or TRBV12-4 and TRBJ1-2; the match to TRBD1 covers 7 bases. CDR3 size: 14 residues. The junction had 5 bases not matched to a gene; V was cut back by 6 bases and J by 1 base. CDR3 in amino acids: CASRGGQLNYGYTF. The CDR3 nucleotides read TGTGCCAGCAGGGGGGGACAGCTTAACTATGGCTACACCTTC.

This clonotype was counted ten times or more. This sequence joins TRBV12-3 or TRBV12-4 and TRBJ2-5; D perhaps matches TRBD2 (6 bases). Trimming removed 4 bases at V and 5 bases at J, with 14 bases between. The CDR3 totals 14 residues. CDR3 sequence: CASSSPEGRETQYF. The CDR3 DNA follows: TGTGCCAGCAGTTCACCCGAAGGGAGGGAGACCCAGTACTTC.